This entry is about one TCR beta chain. The method was immunoSEQ multiplex PCR; TCRdb's version includes in-frame clones alone and lacks a portion of them. The table lists 950,000 to 1,100,000 clones, around 75% of them singletons. The data are from a study of shared clonotypes between healthy human individuals. Germline V gene data show CDR1 as MNHEY and CDR2 as SVGAGI. The V end lost 4 bases, the J end lost 1 base, and 16 bases lay between the germline ends. The CDR3 totals 16 residues. This receptor was identified in a man aged 18-30 years in good health. Specimen: memory CD4+ T cells sorted from blood. Described subset: CD45RA-negative fraction. This rearrangement joins TRBV6-5 to TRBJ1-1; D remains unclear. CDR3 bases: TGTGCCAGCAGTTCGGGCCTTACGATCTCGAACACTGAAGCTTTCTTT. Protein: CASSSGLTISNTEAFF.